This TCR beta chain is drawn from a study of blood T cell repertoires in COVID-19. Unmatched junction bases numbered 10, after V lost 6 bases and J lost 14 bases. From germline, CDR1 is MNHNY and CDR2 SVGAGI (reference sequence). This CDR3 spans 15 amino acids. The protocol was immunoSEQ multiplex PCR, while the TCRdb copy is restricted to in-frame clones and leaves out a portion. The sample records about 210,000 clones, roughly 87% being singletons. Material: PBMCs or T cells enriched from blood (not recorded which). This receptor was taken from a man aged 30 to 45 in a cohort exposed to, infected with or recovered from COVID-19 (not recorded which). V is TRBV6-6 and J is TRBJ2-1; TRBD2 matches at 16 bases. CDR3 protein: CASSPPGLAGGQEFF. The CDR3 region has the DNA TGTGCCAGCAGCCCCCCGGGACTAGCGGGAGGGCAGGAGTTCTTC.